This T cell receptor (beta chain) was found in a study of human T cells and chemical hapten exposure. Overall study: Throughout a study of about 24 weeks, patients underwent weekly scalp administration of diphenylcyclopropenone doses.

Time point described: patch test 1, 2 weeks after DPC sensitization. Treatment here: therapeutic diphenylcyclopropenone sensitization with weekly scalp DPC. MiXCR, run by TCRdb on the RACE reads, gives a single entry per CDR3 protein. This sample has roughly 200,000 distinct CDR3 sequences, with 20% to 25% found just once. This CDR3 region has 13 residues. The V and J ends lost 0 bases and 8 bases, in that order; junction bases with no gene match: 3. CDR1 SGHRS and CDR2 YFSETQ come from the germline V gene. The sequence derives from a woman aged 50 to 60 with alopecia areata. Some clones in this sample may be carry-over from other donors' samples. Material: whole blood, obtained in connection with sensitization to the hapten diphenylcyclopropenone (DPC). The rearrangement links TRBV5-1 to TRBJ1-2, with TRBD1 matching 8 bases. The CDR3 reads CASSLGDRIGYTF. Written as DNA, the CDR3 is TGCGCCAGCAGCTTGGGGGACAGGATCGGCTACACCTTC.